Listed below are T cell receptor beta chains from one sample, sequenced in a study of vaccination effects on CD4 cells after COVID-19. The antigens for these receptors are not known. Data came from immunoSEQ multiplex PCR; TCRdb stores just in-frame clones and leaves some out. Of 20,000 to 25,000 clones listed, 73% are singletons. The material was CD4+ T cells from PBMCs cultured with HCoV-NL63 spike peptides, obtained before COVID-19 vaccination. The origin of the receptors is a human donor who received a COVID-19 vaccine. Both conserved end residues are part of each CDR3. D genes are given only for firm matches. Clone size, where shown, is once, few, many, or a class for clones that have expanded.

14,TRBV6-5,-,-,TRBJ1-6,CASRRGDNNSPLHF,TGTGCCAGCAGAAGGGGGGACAATAATTCACCCCTCCACTTT
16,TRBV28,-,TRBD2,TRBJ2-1,CASSSIAGPIYNEQFF,TGTGCCAGCAGTTCTATAGCGGGACCGATATACAATGAGCAGTTCTTC
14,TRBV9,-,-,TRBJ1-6,CASSVGTVHSPLHF,TGTGCCAGCAGCGTCGGAACGGTTCATTCACCCCTCCACTTT
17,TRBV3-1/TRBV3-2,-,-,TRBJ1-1,CASSQPLHGEKNTEAFF,TGTGCCAGCAGCCAACCCCTTCATGGGGAGAAGAACACTGAAGCTTTCTTT
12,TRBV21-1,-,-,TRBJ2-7,CASSKGHYEQYF,TGTGCCAGCAGCAAAGGGCACTACGAGCAGTACTTC
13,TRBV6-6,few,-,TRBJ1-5,CASSMGGHQPQHF,TGTGCCAGCAGCATGGGAGGACATCAGCCCCAGCATTTT
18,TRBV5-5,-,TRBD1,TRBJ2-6,CASSSPQGLTSGANVLTF,TGTGCCAGCAGCTCCCCACAGGGGTTAACCTCTGGGGCCAACGTCCTGACTTTC
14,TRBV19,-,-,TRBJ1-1,CASSPRGENTEAFF,TGTGCCAGTAGCCCAAGAGGGGAGAACACTGAAGCTTTCTTT
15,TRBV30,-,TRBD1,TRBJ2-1,CAWGVLQGFYNEQFF,TGTGCCTGGGGGGTTTTACAGGGGTTCTACAATGAGCAGTTCTTC
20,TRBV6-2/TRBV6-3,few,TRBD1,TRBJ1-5,CASSYTPPTGYVRGNQPQHF,TGTGCCAGCAGTTACACTCCGCCGACAGGGTATGTTAGGGGCAATCAGCCCCAGCATTTT
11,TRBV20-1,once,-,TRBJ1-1,CSAATDLEAFF,TGCAGTGCTGCCACGGACCTTGAAGCTTTCTTT
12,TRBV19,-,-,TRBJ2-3,CASRWGTDTQYF,TGTGCCTCCCGTTGGGGCACAGATACGCAGTATTTT
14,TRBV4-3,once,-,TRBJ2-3,CASSRLLGQADTYF,TGCGCCAGCAGCCGTCTTCTCGGCCAGGCGGACACCTATTTT
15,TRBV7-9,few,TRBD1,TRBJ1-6,CASSLGGGALSPLHF,TGTGCCAGCAGCTTAGGAGGGGGCGCTTTGTCACCCCTCCACTTT
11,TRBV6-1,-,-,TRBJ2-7,CASSTNYEQYF,TGTGCCAGCAGTACAAATTACGAGCAGTACTTC
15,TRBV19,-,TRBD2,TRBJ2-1,CASSRTSGREHEQFF,TGTGCCAGTAGTAGGACTAGCGGGAGGGAGCATGAGCAGTTCTTC
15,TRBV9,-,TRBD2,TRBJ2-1,CASSVLAGGYNEQFF,TGTGCCAGCAGCGTACTAGCGGGGGGGTACAATGAGCAGTTCTTC
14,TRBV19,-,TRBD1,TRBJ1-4,CASTTTMTGKKLFF,TGTGCCAGTACCACTACGATGACAGGGAAAAAACTGTTTTTT
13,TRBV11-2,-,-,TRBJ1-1,CASSSDLNTEAFF,TGTGCCAGCAGCTCGGACCTGAACACTGAAGCTTTCTTT
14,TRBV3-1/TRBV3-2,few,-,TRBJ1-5,CASSQTGHNQPQHF,TGTGCCAGCAGCCAAACGGGACACAATCAGCCCCAGCATTTT
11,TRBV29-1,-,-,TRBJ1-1,CSGTAIYEAFF,TGCAGCGGGACAGCGATCTATGAAGCTTTCTTT
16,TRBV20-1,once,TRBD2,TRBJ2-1,CSASPTSGGSENEQFF,TGCAGTGCTAGTCCAACTAGCGGGGGGTCAGAGAATGAGCAGTTCTTC
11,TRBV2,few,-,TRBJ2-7,CASSEAYEQYF,TGTGCCAGCAGTGAAGCATACGAGCAGTACTTC
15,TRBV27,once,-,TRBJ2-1,CASSLSTPSYNEQFF,TGTGCCAGCAGTTTATCGACACCTTCTTACAATGAGCAGTTCTTC
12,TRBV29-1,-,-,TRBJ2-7,CSVEGRADEQYF,TGCAGCGTTGAGGGAAGGGCGGACGAGCAGTACTTC
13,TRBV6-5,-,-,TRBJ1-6,CASSRKTLSPLHF,TGTGCCAGCAGCCGAAAGACCCTCTCACCCCTCCACTTT
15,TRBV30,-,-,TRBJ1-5,CAWRPPRGGNQPQHF,TGTGCCTGGCGCCCCCCGAGGGGGGGCAATCAGCCCCAGCATTTT
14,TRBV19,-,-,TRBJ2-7,CASSVGDHSYEQYF,TGTGCCAGTAGTGTCGGGGACCACTCCTACGAGCAGTACTTC
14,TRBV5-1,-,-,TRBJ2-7,CASSPTTVVYEQYF,TGCGCCAGCAGCCCGACTACCGTAGTTTACGAGCAGTACTTC
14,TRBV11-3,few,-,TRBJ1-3,CASSRDNSGNTIYF,TGTGCCAGCAGCCGGGACAACTCTGGAAACACCATATATTTT
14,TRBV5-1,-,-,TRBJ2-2,CASSRGASSGELFF,TGCGCCAGCAGCCGGGGGGCAAGCTCCGGGGAGCTGTTTTTT
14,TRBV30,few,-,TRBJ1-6,CAWSHGVANSPLHF,TGTGCCTGGAGTCATGGAGTGGCAAATTCACCCCTCCACTTT
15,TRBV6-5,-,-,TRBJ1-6,CASNSGGFFNSPLHF,TGTGCCAGCAACTCGGGGGGATTCTTTAATTCACCCCTCCACTTT
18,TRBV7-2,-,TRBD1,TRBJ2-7,CASSLAHDRGRFSYEQYF,TGTGCCAGCAGCTTAGCTCATGACAGGGGGCGGTTTAGCTACGAGCAGTACTTC
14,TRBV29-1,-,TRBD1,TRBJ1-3,CSVESRGRGNTIYF,TGCAGCGTTGAATCCAGGGGGCGCGGAAACACCATATATTTT
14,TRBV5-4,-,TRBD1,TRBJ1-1,CASSYGQGGTEAFF,TGTGCCAGCAGCTACGGACAGGGAGGAACTGAAGCTTTCTTT
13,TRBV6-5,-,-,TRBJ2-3,CAATSGGWDTQYF,TGTGCCGCCACATCTGGTGGATGGGATACGCAGTATTTT
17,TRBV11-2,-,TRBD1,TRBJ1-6,CASSLGLTGSHNSPLHF,TGTGCCAGCAGCTTAGGCCTGACAGGGTCTCATAATTCACCCCTCCACTTT
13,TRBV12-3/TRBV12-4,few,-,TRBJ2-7,CASSFGFHYEQYF,TGTGCCAGCAGTTTTGGCTTTCACTACGAGCAGTACTTC
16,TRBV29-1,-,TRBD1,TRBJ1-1,CSSSGRGQPGDTEAFF,TGCAGCTCATCGGGGAGGGGACAGCCTGGAGACACTGAAGCTTTCTTT
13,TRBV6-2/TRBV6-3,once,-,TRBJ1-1,CASSYMQDTEAFF,TGTGCCAGCAGTTACATGCAGGACACTGAAGCTTTCTTT
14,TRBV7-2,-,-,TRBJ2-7,CASSETSSTYEQYF,TGTGCCAGCAGCGAGACTAGTTCAACCTACGAGCAGTACTTC
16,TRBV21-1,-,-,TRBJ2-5,CASSGKSRGAGETQYF,TGTGCCAGCAGCGGAAAATCCCGGGGGGCAGGGGAGACCCAGTACTTC
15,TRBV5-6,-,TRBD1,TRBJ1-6,CASSIPDRGNSPLHF,TGTGCCAGCAGCATACCGGACAGGGGTAATTCACCCCTCCACTTT
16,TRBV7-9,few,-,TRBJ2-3,CASSLLMTGSTDTQYF,TGTGCCAGCAGCTTACTAATGACAGGAAGCACAGATACGCAGTATTTT
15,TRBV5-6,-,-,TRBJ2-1,CASRGRDLTYNEQFF,TGTGCCAGCAGGGGTCGGGACCTTACCTACAATGAGCAGTTCTTC
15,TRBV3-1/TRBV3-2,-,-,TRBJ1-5,CASSQGRGRNQPQHF,TGTGCCAGCAGCCAAGGTAGAGGGCGAAATCAGCCCCAGCATTTT
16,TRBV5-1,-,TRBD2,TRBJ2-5,CASSLALAGDQETQYF,TGCGCCAGCAGCTTGGCTCTAGCGGGAGATCAAGAGACCCAGTACTTC
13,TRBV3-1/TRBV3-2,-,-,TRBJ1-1,CASSLLRTTEAFF,TGTGCCAGCAGCCTCTTAAGGACCACTGAAGCTTTCTTT
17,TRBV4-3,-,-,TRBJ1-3,CASSQDPPGPSGNTIYF,TGCGCCAGCAGCCAAGACCCCCCCGGCCCCTCTGGAAACACCATATATTTT
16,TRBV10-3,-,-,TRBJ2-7,CAISDSTPKGGDEQYF,TGTGCCATCAGTGACTCAACCCCCAAGGGGGGGGACGAGCAGTACTTC
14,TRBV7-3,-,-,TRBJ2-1,CASSPDVTDNEQFF,TGTGCCAGCAGCCCAGACGTCACGGACAATGAGCAGTTCTTC
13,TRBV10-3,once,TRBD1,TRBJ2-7,CAISPTGFHEQYF,TGTGCCATCAGTCCGACAGGGTTTCACGAGCAGTACTTC